The 5 T cell receptor beta chains below were found in one sample sequenced in a study of cytomegalovirus exposure and HLA in healthy donors. Primers included in the PCR were 60 Vbeta and 13 Jbeta primers. Clones were sequenced by immunoSEQ multiplex PCR, and TCRdb holds only the in-frame ones, with some missing. The sample has more than 200,000 clones, roughly 80% seen once. Input material: PBMCs. The source is a girl aged 2-9 years in good health and CMV-seronegative.

The chain recombines TRBV5-4 with TRBJ2-1; 7 nucleotides agree with TRBD1. V lost 7 bases, J lost 4 bases, and 11 bases stayed unmatched. The CDR3 covers 15 residues. Germline V gene data show CDR1 as SGHNT and CDR2 as YYREEE (reference sequence). CDR3 sequence (DNA): TGTGCCAGCCAAGGTCCGGGACAGACTTACAATGAGCAGTTCTTC. Its protein is CASQGPGQTYNEQFF.

The rearrangement joins TRBV6-5 to TRBJ2-1; possibly TRBD1 for D (5 bases). The V gene's germline CDR1 is MNHEY and CDR2 SVGAGI. The CDR3 length is 14 residues. Trimming left V 0 bases short and J 7 bases short, with 10 bases between. The CDR3 bases are TGTGCCAGCAGTTACTCGGCCAGGGAAAATGAGCAGTTCTTC. Amino acids: CASSYSARENEQFF.

The chain recombines TRBV10-3 with TRBJ2-3; D is perhaps TRBD2 (7 bases). The CDR3 runs 16 residues. The ends were cut back, 4 bases at V and 0 bases at J, with 14 bases in the middle. Germline V lookup: CDR1 ENHRY, CDR2 SYGVKD. The CDR3 is CAISGGASGSTDTQYF. CDR3 sequence (DNA): TGTGCCATCAGTGGGGGGGCTAGCGGTAGCACAGATACGCAGTATTTT.

The rearrangement joins TRBV27 to TRBJ2-7; TRBD2 aligns across 9 bases. Trimming at V came to 6 bases and at J to 0 bases, leaving 12 bases not matched to a gene. This CDR3 has 17 amino acids. In germline, CDR1 is MNHEY, CDR2 SMNVEV (reference sequence). The CDR3 loop reads CASRRSGRLGSSYEQYF. The CDR3 DNA follows: TGTGCCAGCAGACGAAGCGGGAGGTTGGGCAGCTCCTACGAGCAGTACTTC.

This chain links TRBV2 with TRBJ2-7, with D maybe TRBD1 (6 bases). V dropped 6 bases and J dropped 0 bases, with 12 bases sitting between them. Germline CDR1 and CDR2: SNHLY and FYNNEI. CDR3 size: 14 residues. The CDR3 coding sequence is TGTGCCAGCAGGGGTTGGGGGCGCTCCTACGAGCAGTACTTC. It encodes CASRGWGRSYEQYF.